Here is one T cell receptor beta chain with its context. Antigen specificity is unknown. This sample is drawn from a study of post-analysis software for immune sequencing data. Study information: Secondary progressive, relapsing-remitting and progressive-relapsing multiple sclerosis were among the included disease courses.

Carried by the TCR beta cDNA libraries were unique molecular identifiers. The source material, 1 to 10 million T cells, gave rise to 500,000 or so cDNA molecules. TCRdb reprocessed the PCR reads via MiXCR and lists one record per CDR3 protein. The repertoire holds approximately 690,000 distinct CDR3 sequences, approximately 59% seen once, with 11% in the top ten. Findings of the study overall: Samples made in the same batch grouped tightly together by F measure. Controls had lower frequencies than patients of roughly five TRBV segments, which included TRBV5-6, TRBV5-1 and TRBV20-1.

The CDR3 is made up of 16 amino acids. The V gene end was trimmed by 5 bases and the J gene end by 5 bases; junction bases not matched to a gene: 13. Germline loops: CDR1 MNHEY, CDR2 SVGAGI. The TCR sequence derives from a girl between 2 and 10 years old with multiple sclerosis. This chain joins TRBV6-5 and TRBJ2-5, with 8 bases fitting TRBD1. Sequencing was done on a sample of blood. CDR3 bases: TGTGCCAGCAGTCCAGCGGACAGGGCGATGGTGGAGACCCAGTACTTC. Translating it yields CASSPADRAMVETQYF.